This TCR beta chain was recovered during a study of shared clonotypes between healthy human individuals. Study-wide points: Estimated richness was generally greater in naive than memory subsets.

In replicate PCRs of sorted subsets, about 200 ng DNA, roughly 27,000 T cell genomes, was used. The protocol was immunoSEQ multiplex PCR, while the TCRdb copy is restricted to in-frame clones and leaves out a portion. The repertoire holds 1.6 million or so clones, 98% to 99% seen once, with under 0.45% in the top ten. Concerning this clone: Its antigen is unidentified.

This receptor was identified in a man in his thirties or forties in good health. Sequencing was done on a sample of naive CD4+ T cells sorted from blood. Subset reported: CD45RA+ positively selected.

Written as DNA, the CDR3 is TGTGCCATCAGTCGAACGTCAAGCGGGAGGGTATCTTCCTACGAGCAGTACTTC. This translates into CAISRTSSGRVSSYEQYF. The chain is built from TRBV10-3 and TRBJ2-7; 10 bases are a match to TRBD2. The junction had 14 bases not matched to a gene; V was cut back by 5 bases and J by 1 base. Per germline, CDR1 ENHRY and CDR2 SYGVKD. The CDR3 has 18 amino acids.